A single sample gave rise to the 10 T cell receptor beta chains below, sequenced in a study of vaccination and CD4 T cells after COVID-19. The antigens these receptors bind are not known. CD4+ T cells that had been cultured provided DNA sequenced with the Oncomine TCR Beta short-read assay. From the PCR reads, TCRdb called clonotypes with MiXCR, one entry per CDR3 protein. Here the sample spans about 20,000 distinct CDR3 sequences, approximately 53% being singletons. Indicated treatment: roughly nine-day PBMC culture with coronavirus spike peptide pools or control peptides (ViraFEST assay). The sample consisted of CD4+ T cells from blood, cultured in vitro. The receptors shown here come from a human donor who had recovered from COVID-19.

The gene calls are TRBV12-3 or TRBV12-4 and TRBJ1-6; D unclear. This CDR3 has 14 residues. V was trimmed by 1 base and J by 7 bases, leaving 8 bases between them. DNA for the CDR3: TGTGCCAGCAGTTTAGGGACGGTGAATTCACCCCTCCACTTT. It is translated as CASSLGTVNSPLHF.

Concerning this clonotype: At one end, the junction sequence differs from germline, possibly due to a read error. The chain has TRBV7-3 and TRBJ1-1; D is possibly TRBD1 (6 bases). Germline CDR1 is SGHTA and CDR2 is FQGTGA. The CDR3 covers 13 residues. CDR3 bases: TGTGCCGGCAGCTTGGAACAGGGAGCTGTAGCTTTCTTT. It yields the protein CAGSLEQGAVAFF.

This clonotype was counted only a few times. The chain employs TRBV7-8 and TRBJ1-2; no reliable D call. The germline V and J ends were trimmed by 3 bases and 7 bases, with 9 bases remaining between them. Germline loops: CDR1 SGHVS, CDR2 FQNEAQ. The CDR3 totals 12 residues. CDR3 sequence: CASSFNSVGYTF. The CDR3, as DNA: TGTGCCAGCAGCTTTAATTCGGTTGGCTACACCTTC.

This chain links TRBV12-3 or TRBV12-4 with TRBJ2-5; tentatively, D is TRBD2 (6 bases). The V end was cut by 2 bases, the J end by 1 base, with 11 bases between. The CDR3 runs 15 residues. This chain's CDR3 is CASSLTVGSQETQYF. The CDR3 DNA follows: TGTGCCAGCAGTTTAACTGTCGGGAGCCAAGAGACCCAGTACTTC.

This CDR3 reads CASSPEDGYSPLHF. Here the CDR3 DNA reads TGTGCCAGCAGCCCGGAGGACGGTTATTCACCCCTCCACTTT. This chain uses TRBV6-1 with TRBJ1-6; D call uncertain. V was cut by 6 bases and J by 8 bases, with 14 bases left in between. CDR3 length: 14 amino acids. Germline CDR1 and CDR2: MNHNS and SASEGT.

This chain joins TRBV5-6 and TRBJ2-3; D might be TRBD2 (6 bases). The CDR3 covers 14 residues. Germline values: CDR1 SGHDT, CDR2 YYEEEE. V lost 0 bases to trimming and J lost 1 base, with 6 bases between them. The CDR3 region is CASSLGGGTDTQYF. The CDR3 region has the DNA TGTGCCAGCAGCTTGGGCGGGGGCACAGATACGCAGTATTTT.

The chain joins TRBV12-3 or TRBV12-4 to TRBJ2-3, with TRBD2 matching 12 bases. This CDR3 has 14 residues. Losses at the gene ends were 4 bases for V and 9 bases for J; bases not matched to a gene: 5. This chain's CDR3 is CASSSTSGRRTQYF. The CDR3 DNA reads as TGTGCCAGCAGTTCCACTAGCGGGAGGAGGACGCAGTATTTT.

The chain links TRBV6-1 to TRBJ1-2; D is undetermined. This CDR3 is built from 16 residues. Germline-derived CDR1 and CDR2 are MNHNS and SASEGT. With 5 bases removed from V and 1 base from J, the gap between germline ends came to 17 bases. CDR3 bases: TGTGCCAGCAGTACCCACAAGGGAAACTTTAACTATGGCTACACCTTC. This encodes CASSTHKGNFNYGYTF.

The chain couples TRBV7-9 to TRBJ2-7, with a weak D call TRBD2 (5 bases). This CDR3 has 12 amino acids. Germline loops: CDR1 SEHNR, CDR2 FQNEAQ (reference sequence). The V end lost 2 bases, the J end lost 5 bases, and 7 bases lay between the germline ends. The CDR3 DNA sequence: TGTGCCAGCAGCTTATCGAGGGACGAGCAGTACTTC. Protein sequence: CASSLSRDEQYF.

The sample holds a few counts of this clonotype. The gene calls are TRBV30 and TRBJ1-2, with 9 bases lining up with TRBD1. V gave up 3 bases and J gave up 8 bases; unmatched junction bases: 7. The CDR3 has 13 residues. Germline V CDR1 and CDR2: GTSNPN, SVGIG (reference sequence). The CDR3 is CAWSTTGGKGYTF. CDR3 bases: TGTGCCTGGAGCACCACAGGGGGCAAGGGCTACACCTTC.